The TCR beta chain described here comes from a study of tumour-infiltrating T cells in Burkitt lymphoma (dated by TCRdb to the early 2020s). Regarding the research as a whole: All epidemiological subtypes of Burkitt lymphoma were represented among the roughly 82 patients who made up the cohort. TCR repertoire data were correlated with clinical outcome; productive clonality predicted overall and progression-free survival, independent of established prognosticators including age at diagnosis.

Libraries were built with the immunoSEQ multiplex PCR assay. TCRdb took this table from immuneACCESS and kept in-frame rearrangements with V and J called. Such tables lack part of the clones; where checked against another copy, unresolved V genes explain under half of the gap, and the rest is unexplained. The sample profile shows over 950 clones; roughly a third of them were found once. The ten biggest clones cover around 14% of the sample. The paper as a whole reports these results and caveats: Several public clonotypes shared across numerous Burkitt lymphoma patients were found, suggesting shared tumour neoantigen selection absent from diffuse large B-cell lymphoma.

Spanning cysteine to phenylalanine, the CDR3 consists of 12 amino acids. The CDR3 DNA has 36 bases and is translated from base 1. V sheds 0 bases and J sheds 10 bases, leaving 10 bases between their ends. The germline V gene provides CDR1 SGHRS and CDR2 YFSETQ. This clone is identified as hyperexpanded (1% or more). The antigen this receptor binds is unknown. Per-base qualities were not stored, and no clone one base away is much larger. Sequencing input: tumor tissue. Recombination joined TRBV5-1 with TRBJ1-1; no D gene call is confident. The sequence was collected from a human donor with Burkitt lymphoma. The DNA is TGCGCCAGCAGCTTGGCCCCGGACCGAGCTTTCTTT. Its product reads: CASSLAPDRAFF.